The next 27 T cell receptor beta chains were all read from a single sample in a study of shared clonotypes between healthy human individuals. Only in-frame clones appear in the TCRdb table, and some are missing; sequencing was by immunoSEQ multiplex PCR. The table records a few million clones, around 90% of them present only once. Material: naive CD4+ T cells sorted from blood. Subset described: CD45RA+ positively selected. These receptors were taken from a man between 18 and 35 years old in good health.

The CDR3, as DNA: TGTGCCAGCAGCTTAGAAGGGACAGGAACTGTTTATAATTCACCCCTCCACTTT. Translating it yields CASSLEGTGTVYNSPLHF. The chain uses TRBV13 and TRBJ1-6; 8 bases are a match to TRBD1. CDR1 and CDR2 (germline): PRHDT, FYEKMQ (reference sequence). The junction had 9 bases not matched to a gene; V was cut back by 1 base and J by 4 bases. This CDR3 region has 18 residues.

The chain combines TRBV11-2 with TRBJ1-1; D might be TRBD1 (6 bases). This CDR3 is 13 amino acids long. Germline V gene sequence: CDR1 SGHAT, CDR2 FQNNGV. Between the trimmed V and J ends, which lost 5 bases and 7 bases, there was a span of 14 bases. The CDR3 is CASSPTGLGEAFF. The CDR3 DNA reads TGTGCCAGCAGCCCTACAGGGCTGGGTGAAGCTTTCTTT.

The rearrangement joins TRBV21-1 to TRBJ2-1; the table's TRBD2 call for D was not verified on the DNA. TRBV21-1 is recorded as a pseudogene. The CDR3 contains 15 residues. The CDR3 spells CASSPEDRGWNEQFF. The CDR3 DNA reads TGTGCCAGCAGCCCCGAGGATCGAGGGTGGAATGAGCAGTTCTTC.

V usage is TRBV6-1 and J usage is TRBJ2-1, with 12 bases that match TRBD1. Trimming took 4 bases from V and 7 from J; bases not matched to a gene: 8. This CDR3 has 16 residues. Germline V gene lookup returns CDR1 MNHNS and CDR2 SASEGT. CDR3 DNA sequence: TGTGCCAGCAGTGCTATGCCGGGACAGGGGGCGAATGAGCAGTTCTTC. Its protein product is CASSAMPGQGANEQFF.

As for this clone: Other nucleotide sequences from this sample produce the same CDR3. The J gene is TRBJ2-7, the V gene TRBV18, with TRBD1 matching 7 bases. The trim removed 3 bases at V and 0 bases at J, leaving 2 bases unmatched. The germline gives CDR1 KGHSH, CDR2 LQKENI. The CDR3 has 14 amino acids. For the CDR3, the DNA is TGTGCCAGCTCACCTCGGGACAGCTCCTACGAGCAGTACTTC. Protein: CASSPRDSSYEQYF.

The chain has TRBV11-2 and TRBJ2-1; tentative D call: TRBD1 (6 bases). The V gene lost 5 bases and the J gene lost 10 bases, with 15 bases spanning the gap. This CDR3 comprises 13 residues. CDR1 and CDR2 from the germline V gene are SGHAT and FQNNGV. The CDR3 DNA reads as TGTGCCAGCAGCCTTAGGGGGTCAATGGAGCAGTTCTTC. Translation: CASSLRGSMEQFF.

This clone was detected only a few times. CDR3 loop: CASSMDRGNQPQHF. The CDR3 nucleotides read TGTGCCAGTAGTATGGACAGGGGAAATCAGCCCCAGCATTTT. This chain uses TRBV19 with TRBJ1-5, with TRBD1 matching over 9 bases. V shed 3 bases, J shed 4 bases, and the junction held 1 base outside the gene matches. The CDR3 totals 14 residues. Germline V gene data show CDR1 as LNHDA and CDR2 as SQIVND (reference sequence).

This clone was counted a single time. This chain connects TRBV6-1 to TRBJ2-7; D is undetermined. CDR3 length: 13 amino acids. Germline assignment: CDR1 MNHNS and CDR2 SASEGT. Trimming pared 4 bases from V and 3 bases from J, leaving 10 bases between. The CDR3 loop is CASSAPPIYEQYF. Written as DNA, the CDR3 is TGTGCCAGCAGTGCCCCTCCCATCTACGAGCAGTACTTC.

V usage is TRBV6-5 and J usage is TRBJ2-7; unclear D gene. This CDR3 is 14 amino acids long. CDR1 is MNHEY, CDR2 SVGAGI, per germline. Trimming took 6 bases from V and 0 from J, leaving 12 bases between them. The CDR3 spells CASSWTESSYEQYF. CDR3 nucleotides: TGTGCCAGCAGCTGGACGGAAAGCTCCTACGAGCAGTACTTC.

The chain has TRBV27 and TRBJ2-1; 11 nucleotides agree with TRBD2. This CDR3 region has 16 residues. Germline-derived CDR1 and CDR2 are MNHEY and SMNVEV (reference sequence). With V trimmed by 5 bases and J by 3 bases, 6 bases remained unmatched. The CDR3 DNA follows: TGTGCCAGCAGTCCCATTAGCGGGAGGGACTACAATGAGCAGTTCTTC. Protein product: CASSPISGRDYNEQFF.

The genes are TRBV5-1 and TRBJ2-7, with 7 bases matching TRBD2. Germline CDR1 reads SGHRS; CDR2 reads YFSETQ. CDR3 length equals 15 residues. The V gene end was trimmed by 4 bases and the J gene end by 6 bases; junction bases not matched to a gene: 13. The CDR3: CASSPGQTSFGEQYF. DNA of the CDR3: TGCGCCAGCAGCCCAGGCCAGACTAGCTTCGGCGAGCAGTACTTC.

Remarks on this clone: The identical CDR3 is also encoded by other nucleotide sequences in the sample. The chain joins TRBV5-4 to TRBJ2-7, with 7 bases that match TRBD1. The germline gives CDR1 SGHNT, CDR2 YYREEE (reference sequence). The CDR3 is 15 residues long. The V gene end was trimmed by 0 bases and the J gene end by 0 bases; junction bases not matched to a gene: 3. CDR3 sequence (DNA): TGTGCCAGCAGCTTGGGACAGGGAAGCTCCTACGAGCAGTACTTC. Encoded protein: CASSLGQGSSYEQYF.

This chain links TRBV2 with TRBJ2-7, with 9 nucleotides matching TRBD1. The CDR3 loop spans 18 amino acids. The ends lost 2 bases at V and 5 bases at J; junction bases unmatched: 16. Germline CDR1 reads SNHLY; CDR2 reads FYNNEI. CDR3 sequence (DNA): TGTGCCAGCAGTGAATCCAGGGGACAGGGTAAGCTCCGGGACGAGCAGTACTTC. Protein sequence: CASSESRGQGKLRDEQYF.

The chain is built from TRBV10-3 and TRBJ1-1, with D possibly TRBD1 on 5 matching bases. Germline CDR1 and CDR2: ENHRY and SYGVKD. CDR3 size: 14 residues. V was shortened by 0 bases and J by 4 bases, with 9 bases between the two germline ends. CDR3 DNA sequence: TGTGCCATCAGTGAGTCGGGGGGGATCACTGAAGCTTTCTTT. Its translation is CAISESGGITEAFF.

The gene calls are TRBV19 and TRBJ2-1, with D possibly being TRBD2 (6 bases). The V and J ends lost 5 bases and 6 bases respectively, with 14 bases between them. The CDR3 covers 14 residues. Germline values: CDR1 LNHDA, CDR2 SQIVND (reference sequence). The CDR3 DNA is TGTGCCAGTAGTCCGCCCGGGACTCCCAATGAGCAGTTCTTC. Residues: CASSPPGTPNEQFF.

This chain links TRBV7-2 with TRBJ2-7; 7 bases map to TRBD2. J was trimmed by 1 base and V by 5 bases; bases with no gene match: 8. The CDR3 loop spans 15 amino acids. Germline loops: CDR1 SGHTA, CDR2 FQGNSA. DNA of the CDR3: TGTGCCAGCAGCGTAAGCGGGACCCTTTCCTACGAGCAGTACTTC. This sequence encodes CASSVSGTLSYEQYF.

This chain joins TRBV28 and TRBJ2-6; D is unclear. This CDR3 region has 15 residues. The germline V and J ends were trimmed by 4 bases and 3 bases, with 10 bases remaining between them. Germline values: CDR1 MDHEN, CDR2 SYDVKM. CDR3 sequence (DNA): TGTGCCAGCAGTTCCAGGATGTATGGGGCCAACGTCCTGACTTTC. It translates to CASSSRMYGANVLTF.

The chain has TRBV6-5 and TRBJ1-1; D is ambiguous. Between the trimmed V and J ends, which lost 0 bases and 0 bases, there was a span of 11 bases. The CDR3 runs 16 residues. Germline V gene sequence: CDR1 MNHEY, CDR2 SVGAGI. The CDR3 spells CASSYSKSAMNTEAFF. CDR3 nucleotide sequence: TGTGCCAGCAGTTACTCGAAGTCGGCCATGAACACTGAAGCTTTCTTT.

This chain connects TRBV10-1 to TRBJ1-1; D is undetermined. The CDR3 totals 13 residues. The germline V gene has CDR1 WNHNN and CDR2 SYGVQD (reference sequence). The germline V and J ends were trimmed by 6 bases and 5 bases, with 13 bases remaining between them. The CDR3 sequence is CASSPGWGTEAFF. CDR3 nucleotides: TGCGCCAGCAGCCCGGGATGGGGTACTGAAGCTTTCTTT.

V and J are TRBV2 and TRBJ1-4; 9 bases line up with TRBD1. The CDR3 totals 17 residues. Germline V gives CDR1 SNHLY, CDR2 FYNNEI. Trimming at V came to 5 bases and at J to 3 bases, leaving 10 bases not matched to a gene. The CDR3 coding sequence is TGTGCCAGCAGTATTTACAGGGGGCGTCTTGCTAATGAAAAACTGTTTTTT. Amino acids: CASSIYRGRLANEKLFF.

The chain joins TRBV10-1 to TRBJ2-7; tentatively, D is TRBD2 (6 bases). The V gene's germline CDR1 is WNHNN and CDR2 SYGVQD (reference sequence). V lost 1 base and J 0 bases, leaving 7 bases between the germline ends. The CDR3 length is 14 residues. The CDR3 here is CASSELGGSYEQYF. CDR3 DNA sequence: TGCGCCAGCAGTGAGTTGGGGGGCTCCTACGAGCAGTACTTC.

The chain uses TRBV2 and TRBJ2-3; no firm D call. This CDR3 is built from 17 residues. V was shortened by 1 base and J by 0 bases, with 14 bases between the two germline ends. The germline gives CDR1 SNHLY, CDR2 FYNNEI. CDR3 protein: CASSEVIRRTSTDTQYF. CDR3 nucleotide sequence: TGTGCCAGCAGTGAAGTGATAAGACGGACCAGCACAGATACGCAGTATTTT.

The chain joins TRBV11-2 to TRBJ2-1; TRBD2 matches at 9 bases. The length of the CDR3 is 15 residues. The V and J ends lost 3 bases and 5 bases, in that order; junction bases with no gene match: 5. Germline V lookup: CDR1 SGHAT, CDR2 FQNNGV. The CDR3: CASSLGAGGNNEQFF. CDR3 DNA: TGTGCCAGCAGCTTGGGAGCGGGAGGAAACAATGAGCAGTTCTTC.

The V call is TRBV6-1, the J call TRBJ2-7, with D perhaps assigned TRBD1 or TRBD2 (5 bases each). V was pared by 4 bases and J by 4 bases, with 14 bases between. The CDR3 sequence is 14 residues long. Germline loops: CDR1 MNHNS, CDR2 SASEGT. The CDR3 sequence: CASSVPGTRYEQYF. CDR3 bases: TGTGCCAGCAGTGTCCCCGGGACGCGATACGAGCAGTACTTC.

The chain links TRBV28 to TRBJ2-7; D not resolved. The V gene's germline CDR1 is MDHEN and CDR2 SYDVKM. This CDR3 has 13 residues. Trimming took 3 bases from V and 7 from J, leaving 13 bases between them. The CDR3 DNA reads TGTGCCAGCAGTTTGGGCAGGAAGGGAGAGCAGTACTTC. Its protein is CASSLGRKGEQYF. The full variable domain, completed using reference TRBV28 and TRBJ2-7, is DVKVTQSSRYLVKRTGEKVFLECVQDMDHENMFWYRQDPGLGLRLIYFSYDVKMKEKGDIPEGYSVSREKKERFSLILESASTNQTSMYLCASSLGRKGEQYFGPGTRLTVT.

The chain carries TRBV18 and TRBJ2-3; tentatively, D is TRBD2 (5 bases). This CDR3 spans 14 amino acids. V was clipped by 3 bases and J by 1 base, with 8 bases between them. Germline CDR1 and CDR2: KGHSH and LQKENI. The CDR3 spells CASSPEDRTDTQYF. Here the CDR3 DNA reads TGTGCCAGCTCACCGGAGGATCGCACAGATACGCAGTATTTT.

This rearrangement joins TRBV9 to TRBJ2-5, with a possible D match to TRBD1 (5 bases). This CDR3 contains 14 residues. Per the germline V gene, CDR1 is SGDLS and CDR2 is YYNGEE. Between the trimmed V and J ends, which lost 2 bases and 5 bases, there was a span of 13 bases. CDR3: CASSVGRARETQYF. CDR3 sequence (DNA): TGTGCCAGCAGCGTGGGCAGGGCACGGGAGACCCAGTACTTC. The variable domain in full, completed from reference TRBV9 and TRBJ2-5, reads DSGVTQTPKHLITATGQRVTLRCSPRSGDLSVYWYQQSLDQGLQFLIQYYNGEERAKGNILERFSAQQFPDLHSELNLSSLELGDSALYFCASSVGRARETQYFGPGTRLLVL.